These 24 T cell receptor beta chains came from one sample sequenced in a study of liver allograft versus peripheral blood T cells. Looking at the study overall: In transplanted livers, T cell receptor repertoires were compared with those found in the recipients' peripheral blood.

TCRdb itself ran the reads through MiXCR, one entry per CDR3 protein. The sample holds thousands of distinct CDR3 sequences; over 15% are singletons and the top ten take 1.8%. These receptors originate from a human patient who had a liver transplant. T cells may partly derive from the graft donor.

The chain is built from TRBV11-2 and TRBJ1-2; unclear D gene. CDR3 size: 15 residues. Between the trimmed V and J ends, which lost 3 bases and 0 bases, there was a span of 11 bases. Germline V gene lookup returns CDR1 SGHAT and CDR2 FQNNGV. The DNA for the CDR3 is TGTGCCAGCAGCTTGCAGAGTTCTCCTAACTATGGCTACACCTTC. Protein sequence: CASSLQSSPNYGYTF.

This clonotype came up a few times. The chain carries TRBV20-1 and TRBJ2-1; perhaps TRBD2 as D (6 bases). The CDR3 sequence is 15 residues long. The V end lost 0 bases, the J end lost 4 bases, and 13 bases lay between the germline ends. Germline loops: CDR1 DFQATT, CDR2 SNEGSKA (reference sequence). CDR3 coding DNA: TGCAGTGCTAGAGATCCGGCGGGGTGGTACAATGAGCAGTTCTTC. As protein: CSARDPAGWYNEQFF.

This clonotype is categorized as medium-sized. The chain recombines TRBV7-4 with TRBJ2-7; D call uncertain. CDR1 and CDR2 (germline): SGHVT, SQSDAQ. The CDR3 is 18 amino acids. Between the trimmed V and J ends, which lost 8 bases and 2 bases, there was a span of 28 bases. The CDR3 spells CASGWWVYSRCSAYEQYF. As DNA, the CDR3 is TGTGCCAGCGGCTGGTGGGTCTATAGTAGATGTTCAGCCTACGAGCAGTACTTC. Full variable domain (outside the CDR3, taken from reference TRBV7-4 and TRBJ2-7): GAGVSQSPRYKVAKRGRDVALRCDSISGHVTLYWYRQTLGQGSEVLTYSQSDAQRDKSGRPSGRFSAERPERSVSTLKIQRTEQGDSAVYLCASGWWVYSRCSAYEQYFGPGTRLTVT.

This clonotype was counted only a few times. The V and J genes are TRBV5-4 and TRBJ1-6; 8 bases align to TRBD1. The CDR3 spans 13 residues. Germline V gene sequence: CDR1 SGHNT, CDR2 YYREEE (reference sequence). V lost 4 bases and J lost 10; bases outside the gene matches: 4. The CDR3 protein is CASSLTGESPLHF. In DNA form, the CDR3 reads TGTGCCAGCAGCCTGACAGGGGAATCACCCCTCCACTTT.

This clonotype is categorized as medium-sized. The chain couples TRBV6-1 to TRBJ1-2; no clear D gene. Germline assignment: CDR1 MNHNS and CDR2 SASEGT. The CDR3 extends over 13 amino acids. V gave up 6 bases and J gave up 6 bases, with 14 bases separating them. DNA of the CDR3: TGTGCCAGCAGGGCGACAACGGTAAATGGCTACACCTTC. Translating gives CASRATTVNGYTF.

This clonotype is labeled medium-sized (0.01 to 0.1%). The chain couples TRBV20-1 to TRBJ1-2, with D unclear. CDR3 length equals 12 residues. Looked up from germline, CDR1 is DFQATT and CDR2 is SNEGSKA (reference sequence). V lost 4 bases to trimming and J lost 4 bases, with 10 bases between them. The CDR3 protein is CSAISASYGYTF. Here the CDR3 DNA reads TGCAGTGCTATATCCGCCAGCTATGGCTACACCTTC.

By sample share, this clonotype is medium-sized. This chain links TRBV6-5 with TRBJ1-1, with 10 bases fitting TRBD1. The CDR3 contains 16 residues. Per germline, CDR1 MNHEY and CDR2 SVGAGI. V was pared by 4 bases and J by 2 bases, with 7 bases of the junction left unmatched. CDR3 bases: TGTGCCAGCAGTTCCCCCGGGACAGGGGCCAACACTGAAGCTTTCTTT. Its protein is CASSSPGTGANTEAFF.

This clonotype has only a few counts. Germline is not matched at one junction end, which may reflect a read error. The rearrangement joins TRBV30 to TRBJ1-1, with D unclear. Germline V lookup: CDR1 GTSNPN, CDR2 SVGIG (reference sequence). The length of the CDR3 is 11 residues. CDR3 nucleotides: TGTGCCTGGAGCGTCCTTAGGTCTTCTCAATTT. It yields the protein CAWSVLRSSQF. Full variable domain (outside the CDR3, taken from reference TRBV30 and TRBJ1-1): SQTIHQWPATLVQPVGSPLSLECTVEGTSNPNLYWYRQAAGRGLQLLFYSVGIGQISSEVPQNLSASRPQDRQFILSSKKLLLSDSGFYLCAWSVLRSSQFGQGTRLTVV.

In this sample, this clonotype turned up many times. V and J are TRBV19 and TRBJ1-1; 8 nucleotides match TRBD1. Germline V lookup: CDR1 LNHDA, CDR2 SQIVND (reference sequence). This CDR3 region has 13 residues. V lost 2 bases and J lost 4; bases outside the gene matches: 0. CDR3 protein: CASSITGGTEAFF. CDR3 coding DNA: TGTGCCAGTAGTATAACAGGGGGCACTGAAGCTTTCTTT.

This clonotype is labeled as medium-sized (0.01 to 0.1%). The rearrangement uses TRBV18 and TRBJ2-2; the D is unclear. Germline V gene data show CDR1 as KGHSH and CDR2 as LQKENI. This CDR3 comprises 15 residues. The V and J ends lost 3 bases and 4 bases respectively, with 12 bases between them. CDR3 nucleotide sequence: TGTGCCAGCTCACCCTCGGTCTCGGGCACCGGGGAGCTGTTTTTT. It specifies CASSPSVSGTGELFF. Combining the CDR3 with reference TRBV18 and TRBJ2-2 gives the whole variable domain NAGVMQNPRHLVRRRGQEARLRCSPMKGHSHVYWYRQLPEEGLKFMVYLQKENIIDESGMPKERFSAEFPKEGPSILRIQQVVRGDSAAYFCASSPSVSGTGELFFGEGSRLTVL.

This clonotype was seen only a few times. The J gene is TRBJ1-1, the V gene TRBV10-3; D gene unclear. V shed 8 bases and J shed 9 bases, with 16 bases lying between them. This CDR3 has 12 residues. CDR1 and CDR2 (germline): ENHRY, SYGVKD. In DNA, the CDR3 is TGTGCCATCGGAGGTGAGGGCGCCAAAGCTTTCTTT. Translating gives CAIGGEGAKAFF.

This clonotype was seen ten or more times. The V gene is TRBV20-1, the J gene TRBJ1-1, with D maybe TRBD1 (5 bases). Germline lookup yields CDR1 DFQATT and CDR2 SNEGSKA (reference sequence). The CDR3 sequence is 13 residues long. The V and J ends lost 3 bases and 7 bases respectively, with 15 bases between them. DNA for the CDR3: TGCAGTGCTAGGATCAGGGAGAAGGGTGAAGCTTTCTTT. Encoded protein: CSARIREKGEAFF.

The V and J genes are TRBV20-1 and TRBJ1-3, with unresolved D. Looked up from germline, CDR1 is DFQATT and CDR2 is SNEGSKA (reference sequence). The V and J ends lost 2 bases and 4 bases respectively, with 12 bases between them. The CDR3 has 14 residues. The CDR3 DNA reads TGCAGTGCTAGACCTGGAACGAAGGGAAACACCATATATTTT. Translating gives CSARPGTKGNTIYF.

Comment on this clonotype: One base away lies a much larger clone, so this may be a sequencing read error. The chain couples TRBV12-3 or TRBV12-4 to TRBJ1-1; TRBD1 is a possible D gene (5 bases). The CDR3 loop spans 15 amino acids. CDR3 sequence (DNA): TGTGGCAGCAGTTTAGAGCCGGGGGTAAACACTGAAGCTTTCTTT. Amino acid sequence: CGSSLEPGVNTEAFF.

This clonotype turned up a few times. This chain connects TRBV3-1 to TRBJ1-2, with 7 bases identical to TRBD1. There are 12 residues in the CDR3. Trimming took 9 bases from V and 2 from J; bases not matched to a gene: 3. Germline V gene lookup returns CDR1 LGHDT and CDR2 YNNKEL (reference sequence). The CDR3: CASRTGNYGYTF. CDR3 DNA sequence: TGTGCCAGTAGGACAGGCAACTATGGCTACACCTTC.

This clonotype was seen a handful of times. V gene TRBV7-2 combines with J gene TRBJ1-1, with 7 positions matching TRBD1. The CDR3 is 13 residues long. CDR1 is SGHTA, CDR2 FQGNSA, per germline. Trimming at V came to 5 bases and at J to 3 bases, leaving 3 bases not matched to a gene. The CDR3 bases are TGTGCCAGCAGCCTAGACAGGGACACTGAAGCTTTCTTT. As protein: CASSLDRDTEAFF.

The chain combines TRBV6-5 with TRBJ1-3; D is unresolved. The germline V gene has CDR1 MNHEY and CDR2 SVGAGI. There are 14 residues in the CDR3. The V end was cut by 0 bases, the J end by 4 bases, with 7 bases between. The CDR3 loop is CASSYSPVGNTIYF. Written as DNA, the CDR3 is TGTGCCAGCAGTTACTCGCCAGTAGGAAACACCATATATTTT.

This clonotype came up a few times. The chain employs TRBV20-1 and TRBJ2-5; 9 bases match TRBD1. CDR1 is DFQATT and CDR2 is SNEGSKA in the germline V gene (reference sequence). Losses at the gene ends were 6 bases for V and 7 bases for J; bases not matched to a gene: 12. The CDR3 is 14 residues long. The CDR3 nucleotides are TGCAGTGCAAGTAGCCCGGGACAGGGAAGGACCCAGTACTTC. This translates into CSASSPGQGRTQYF.

This clonotype is medium-sized by share. This chain links TRBV18 with TRBJ1-3; 8 bases agree with TRBD1. Per germline, CDR1 KGHSH and CDR2 LQKENI. The CDR3 loop spans 19 amino acids. J was trimmed by 0 bases and V by 2 bases; bases with no gene match: 12. The CDR3 protein is CASSPRFPGGIFSGNTIYF. In DNA, the CDR3 is TGTGCCAGCTCACCAAGGTTCCCAGGGGGCATATTCTCTGGAAACACCATATATTTT.

V and J are TRBV20-1 and TRBJ1-3, with TRBD1 as a possible D gene (5 bases). The V gene's germline CDR1 is DFQATT and CDR2 SNEGSKA (reference sequence). This CDR3 region has 14 residues. The V and J ends lost 5 bases and 4 bases respectively, with 15 bases between them. Here the CDR3 reads CSAYPGGVGNTIYF. The CDR3 DNA follows: TGCAGTGCTTACCCGGGGGGGGTGGGAAACACCATATATTTT.

This clonotype has only a few counts. The J gene is TRBJ1-1, the V gene TRBV20-1, with D uncertain. The CDR3 has 13 amino acids. Germline lookup yields CDR1 DFQATT and CDR2 SNEGSKA (reference sequence). V gave up 3 bases and J gave up 2 bases, with 10 bases separating them. DNA of the CDR3: TGCAGTGCTAGCACAAGTCTTAACACTGAAGCTTTCTTT. Translating gives CSASTSLNTEAFF.

The V gene is TRBV29-1, the J gene TRBJ1-1, with D possibly matching TRBD1 (5 bases). Trimming took 4 bases from V and 1 from J, leaving 16 bases between them. Per the germline V gene, CDR1 is SQVTM and CDR2 is ANQGSEA. This CDR3 comprises 15 residues. In DNA, the CDR3 is TGCAGCGTTGCCCCCGGGGGGGGGGGGAACACTGAAGCTTTCTTT. Translating gives CSVAPGGGGNTEAFF.

Within the sample, this clonotype is medium-sized. The V and J genes are TRBV6-5 and TRBJ2-2; 7 positions agree with TRBD1. The V segment lost 6 bases and the J segment 6 bases; nucleotides outside the gene matches: 7. The CDR3 covers 14 residues. Germline V gene sequence: CDR1 MNHEY, CDR2 SVGAGI. CDR3 nucleotides: TGTGCCAGCAGACCGACAGGGTACGCCGGGGAGCTGTTTTTT. Protein product: CASRPTGYAGELFF.

By share, this clonotype counts as medium-sized. The rearrangement joins TRBV12-3 or TRBV12-4 to TRBJ1-4, with a tentative D call TRBD1 (6 bases). CDR3 length: 16 residues. Between the trimmed V and J ends, which lost 6 bases and 10 bases, there was a span of 24 bases. In DNA form, the CDR3 reads TGTGCCAGCAGCTACACTGACAGGATTTATTTCGGAAAACTGTTTTTT. Its translation is CASSYTDRIYFGKLFF.